This TCR beta chain appears in the sequencing data of a study of identical twins. Study results and caveats: Less excess twin sharing appeared in beta out-of-frame sequences. Twins shared out-of-frame alpha sequences with excess low generation probability. The analysis was cross-sectional rather than longitudinal within donors.

Looked up from germline, CDR1 is SGDLS and CDR2 is YYNGEE. CDR3 size: 16 residues. Germline trimming cut 3 bases from V and 1 base from J; bases unmatched to any gene: 9. This clonotype was observed a handful of times. What it recognizes is unknown. Template switching created a universal primer site, and the cDNA included unique molecular identifiers. TCRdb passed the 5' RACE reads through MiXCR, listing each CDR3 protein once. The data hold 460,000 or so distinct CDR3 sequences, with 11% to 15% observed a single time. The same data also contributed to another study, on yellow fever vaccine responses in identical twins.

The chain joins TRBV9 to TRBJ2-5; TRBD2 aligns across 7 bases. Sequencing was carried out using CD4+ T cells sorted from blood. The sequence was obtained from a woman aged 18-29 years in good health. This CDR3 reads CASSARAGDSQETQYF. Here the CDR3 DNA reads TGTGCCAGCAGCGCCCGGGCGGGGGACTCCCAAGAGACCCAGTACTTC.